The rows below give T cell receptor beta chains drawn from one sample of a study of OX40 agonist ivuxolimab in advanced cancers. Libraries were prepared by immunoSEQ multiplex PCR; TCRdb keeps only in-frame clonotypes and omits some of them. The top ten clones hold 6% to 8% of a sample with 65,000 to 100,000 clones, roughly 80% of them seen once. Sequencing used CD4+ or CD8+ T cells sorted from blood, obtained in a trial of the OX40 agonist ivuxolimab. The receptors originated from an adult with an advanced solid tumor such as melanoma, head and neck, liver or kidney cancer. Each CDR3 is given with its conserved first and last residue. D genes are given only for firm matches. Expanded clones are given a class, and other clones once, few, many or no size at all.

TRBJ1-5 16 TRBV19 . . CASSRDKSYSNQPQHF TGTGCCAGTAGCCGGGACAAATCATATAGCAATCAGCCCCAGCATTTT
TRBJ1-5 16 TRBV2 . . CASSEPYREWNQPQHF TGTGCCAGCAGTGAGCCTTACAGGGAGTGGAATCAGCCCCAGCATTTT
TRBJ1-5 15 TRBV4-3 . . CASSRNVPLEQPQHF TGCGCCAGCAGCCGAAACGTCCCCTTGGAACAGCCCCAGCATTTT
TRBJ2-1 14 TRBV7-9 . . CASSSIGLSDEQFF TGTGCCAGCAGCTCCATCGGACTATCCGATGAGCAGTTCTTC
TRBJ2-5 11 TRBV28 . . CASGERETQYF TGTGCCAGCGGAGAGAGGGAGACCCAGTACTTC
TRBJ1-2 14 TRBV5-4 . . CASSLVTGPDGYTF TGTGCCAGCAGCTTGGTGACAGGTCCGGATGGCTACACCTTC
TRBJ1-1 14 TRBV7-7 . . CASSPDGAGAEAFF TGTGCTAGCAGCCCAGATGGGGCTGGGGCTGAAGCTTTCTTT
TRBJ1-5 13 TRBV6-5 . . CASRRSPNQPQHF TGTGCCAGCAGACGGAGCCCCAATCAGCCCCAGCATTTT
TRBJ2-7 15 TRBV11-2 TRBD1 . CASSYAGGERYEQYF TGTGCCAGCAGCTACGCAGGGGGCGAGCGCTACGAGCAGTACTTC
TRBJ2-1 17 TRBV12-5 TRBD2 . CASGLAPLAGPQNEQFF TGTGCTAGTGGTTTGGCACCACTAGCGGGCCCACAAAATGAGCAGTTCTTC
TRBJ1-3 14 TRBV5-1 . . CASSIGQTGNTIYF TGCGCCAGCAGCATAGGACAAACTGGAAACACCATATATTTT
TRBJ2-3 15 TRBV18 . . CASSPTGINTDTQYF TGTGCCAGCTCACCAACAGGGATAAACACAGATACGCAGTATTTT
TRBJ2-2 15 TRBV2 . . CASSSDTSNTGELFF TGTGCCAGCAGTTCGGACACCTCGAACACCGGGGAGCTGTTTTTT
TRBJ1-5 14 TRBV7-2 . few CASSRAGNGQPQHF TGTGCCAGCAGCCGCGCGGGAAACGGTCAGCCCCAGCATTTT
TRBJ2-7 15 TRBV19 . . CASSTSGAATNEQYF TGTGCCAGTAGTACCTCGGGCGCGGCTACTAACGAGCAGTACTTC
TRBJ2-1 18 TRBV28 . . CASSFDPRGRYSYNEQFF TGTGCCAGCAGTTTCGATCCAAGGGGAAGATACTCCTACAATGAGCAGTTCTTC
TRBJ2-3 15 TRBV10-3 TRBD2 . CAISDSAGGSDTQYF TGTGCCATCAGTGACTCAGCGGGAGGCTCAGATACGCAGTATTTT
TRBJ1-4 17 TRBV18 . . CASSPDIPYVTNEKLFF TGTGCCAGCTCACCCGATATCCCCTATGTAACTAATGAAAAACTGTTTTTT
TRBJ1-3 17 TRBV5-1 . . CASSRSSVRGSGNTIYF TGCGCCAGCAGCCGGTCATCGGTACGGGGATCTGGAAACACCATATATTTT
TRBJ2-5 12 TRBV25-1 . once CASSEFEETQYF TGTGCCAGCAGTGAATTTGAAGAGACCCAGTACTTC
TRBJ2-1 15 TRBV7-8 TRBD1 . CASSPDRGLHNEQFF TGTGCCAGCAGCCCCGACAGGGGCCTTCACAATGAGCAGTTCTTC
TRBJ2-1 14 TRBV11-1 TRBD1 . CASSNRGNYNEQFF TGTGCCAGCAGCAACAGGGGGAACTACAATGAGCAGTTCTTC
TRBJ1-2 18 TRBV11-3 . . CASSLDFSIPRTAYGYTF TGTGCCAGCAGCTTAGACTTTTCGATTCCCCGGACAGCGTATGGCTACACCTTC
TRBJ1-2 16 TRBV5-6 . . CASSPLPGDTVNGYTF TGTGCCAGCAGCCCTCTTCCAGGGGACACGGTAAATGGCTACACCTTC
TRBJ2-7 14 TRBV7-9 TRBD1 . CASSFGQGVYEQYF TGTGCCAGCAGCTTCGGACAGGGAGTCTACGAGCAGTACTTC
TRBJ2-5 15 TRBV7-2 TRBD1 few CASSPGTGPSETQYF TGTGCCAGCAGCCCCGGGACAGGGCCTTCGGAGACCCAGTACTTC
TRBJ2-1 15 TRBV11-2 . . CASSLAGVSGNEQFF TGTGCCAGCAGCTTAGCGGGGGTGTCCGGCAATGAGCAGTTCTTC
TRBJ2-1 14 TRBV4-1 TRBD2 . CASSQDRVAGGQFF TGCGCCAGCAGCCAAGATCGGGTGGCGGGGGGGCAGTTCTTC
TRBJ1-4 15 TRBV14 . once CASSLLAGLNEKLFF TGTGCCAGCAGCCTTCTGGCCGGATTAAATGAAAAACTGTTTTTT
TRBJ2-3 12 TRBV18 . . CASSPLRDTQYF TGTGCCAGCTCACCACTGAGAGATACGCAGTATTTT
TRBJ2-3 15 TRBV2 . . CASSEISTDTDTQYF TGTGCCAGCAGTGAAATCAGCACCGACACAGATACGCAGTATTTT
TRBJ1-4 13 TRBV28 TRBD1 . CASTRTGFEKLFF TGTGCCAGCACCCGGACAGGGTTTGAAAAACTGTTTTTT
TRBJ2-3 12 TRBV2 . . CASREQPDTQYF TGTGCCAGCAGGGAACAGCCAGATACGCAGTATTTT
TRBJ2-2 18 TRBV14 . once CASSQDLEGNPYTGELFF TGTGCCAGCAGCCAAGATTTGGAGGGAAACCCGTACACCGGGGAGCTGTTTTTT
TRBJ1-3 16 TRBV5-1 . . CASSMGGGSSGNTIYF TGCGCCAGCAGCATGGGGGGCGGAAGCTCTGGAAACACCATATATTTT
TRBJ2-7 15 TRBV27 TRBD1 . CASSFLDRGMDEQYF TGTGCCAGCAGTTTCCTGGACAGGGGAATGGACGAGCAGTACTTC
TRBJ2-7 15 TRBV28 TRBD2 . CASSPLGLASDEQYF TGTGCCAGCAGTCCACTGGGACTAGCCAGTGACGAGCAGTACTTC
TRBJ2-6 14 TRBV6-4 . few CASSEGFGANVLTF TGTGCCAGCAGTGAGGGTTTTGGGGCCAACGTCCTGACTTTC
TRBJ2-5 17 TRBV7-2 TRBD2 . CASSLAPGLAAAETQYF TGTGCCAGCAGCTTAGCCCCCGGACTAGCGGCAGCAGAGACCCAGTACTTC
TRBJ2-3 13 TRBV7-3 . . CASSVRELDTQYF TGTGCCAGCAGCGTCCGAGAATTAGATACGCAGTATTTT
TRBJ2-1 12 TRBV6-5 . . CSSRGAYNEQFF TGTTCCAGCAGGGGGGCCTACAATGAGCAGTTCTTC
TRBJ2-1 13 TRBV2 . . CASSENVGPGQFF TGTGCCAGCAGTGAAAATGTCGGTCCGGGGCAGTTCTTC
TRBJ2-4 15 TRBV27 . . CASRPDFLAKNIQYF TGTGCCAGCAGGCCTGACTTCTTAGCCAAAAACATTCAGTACTTC
TRBJ1-1 14 TRBV2 . few CASSEAGGAVEAFF TGTGCCAGCAGTGAAGCCGGTGGCGCGGTGGAAGCTTTCTTT
TRBJ2-5 13 TRBV11-3 TRBD1 . CASSGQGQETQYF TGTGCCAGCAGCGGACAGGGGCAAGAGACCCAGTACTTC
TRBJ1-3 15 TRBV5-6 . . CASHRRGPSGNTIYF TGTGCCAGCCACAGGCGGGGGCCCTCTGGAAACACCATATATTTT
TRBJ2-3 12 TRBV28 . once CASRSGTDTQYF TGTGCCAGCAGGTCAGGCACAGATACGCAGTATTTT